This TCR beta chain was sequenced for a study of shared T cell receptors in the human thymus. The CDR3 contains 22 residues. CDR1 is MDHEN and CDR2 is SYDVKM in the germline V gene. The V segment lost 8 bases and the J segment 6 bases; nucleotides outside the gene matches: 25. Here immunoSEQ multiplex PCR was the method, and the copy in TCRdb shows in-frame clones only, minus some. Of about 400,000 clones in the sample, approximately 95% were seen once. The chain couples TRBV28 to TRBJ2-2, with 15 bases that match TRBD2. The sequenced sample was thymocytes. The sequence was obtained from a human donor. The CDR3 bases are TGTGCCAGCGTGCCCGGTAAGTTTCGCGTAGAGGGACTAGCGGGAGGTGCCGGGGAGCTGTTTTTT. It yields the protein CASVPGKFRVEGLAGGAGELFF.